The 31 T cell receptor beta chains presented below share a single source sample, sequenced in a study of beta chain features in type 1 diabetes. Sequenced material consisted of expressed TCRB transcripts (all of the isolated RNA was reverse transcribed). Clones were sequenced by immunoSEQ multiplex PCR, and TCRdb holds only the in-frame ones, with some missing. This sample yields about 620,000 clones, of which 15% to 17% are seen a single time; around 0.1% belongs to the top ten. Sequenced material: naive CD4+ T cells from blood. The receptor set was obtained from a man between 18 and 35 years old in good health.

This clone was seen more than once but under ten times. The genes are TRBV6-5 and TRBJ1-4; no clear D gene. The CDR3 spans 10 residues. Germline V lookup: CDR1 MNHEY, CDR2 SVGAGI. The V end was cut by 9 bases, the J end by 6 bases, with 5 bases between. The CDR3 sequence is CAREHEKLFF. The DNA of the CDR3 is TGTGCCAGAGAACATGAAAAACTGTTTTTT.

This clone was detected a few times. The CDR3 sequence: CASSTRGHSYEQYF. The CDR3 coding sequence is TGTGCCAGTAGTACACGGGGCCACTCCTACGAGCAGTACTTC. V gene TRBV19 combines with J gene TRBJ2-7; D tentatively fits TRBD1 or TRBD2 (5 bases each). This CDR3 is 14 amino acids long. Trimming removed 4 bases from V and 0 bases from J, with 10 bases in between. The germline gives CDR1 LNHDA, CDR2 SQIVND (reference sequence).

The table lists this clone with a few counts. This rearrangement joins TRBV9 to TRBJ1-1; no definite D call. V shed 0 bases and J shed 1 base, with 7 bases lying between them. The CDR3 contains 14 residues. Germline CDR1 reads SGDLS; CDR2 reads YYNGEE. CDR3 in amino acids: CASSVGVKNTEAFF. CDR3 in DNA: TGTGCCAGCAGCGTAGGGGTAAAGAACACTGAAGCTTTCTTT. Full variable domain (remainder filled in from reference TRBV9 and TRBJ1-1): DSGVTQTPKHLITATGQRVTLRCSPRSGDLSVYWYQQSLDQGLQFLIQYYNGEERAKGNILERFSAQQFPDLHSELNLSSLELGDSALYFCASSVGVKNTEAFFGQGTRLTVV.

This clone has ten or more counts. The chain uses TRBV13 and TRBJ2-1; TRBD1 is a possible D gene (5 bases). The CDR3 length is 11 residues. Germline V CDR1 and CDR2: PRHDT, FYEKMQ (reference sequence). The CDR3 bases are TGTGCTCCACTGGGGCTGGGTGAGCAGTTCTTC. Amino acid sequence: CAPLGLGEQFF.

The chain is built from TRBV27 and TRBJ2-2; D perhaps matches TRBD1 (6 bases). Germline V gene sequence: CDR1 MNHEY, CDR2 SMNVEV (reference sequence). The CDR3 loop spans 15 amino acids. V dropped 7 bases and J dropped 1 base, with 13 bases sitting between them. The CDR3 DNA reads as TGTGCCAGCACCGGACGGGGACAGAACACCGGGGAGCTGTTTTTT. Amino acids: CASTGRGQNTGELFF.

The chain couples TRBV5-1 to TRBJ2-1; no clear D. This CDR3 comprises 15 residues. The ends were cut back, 0 bases at V and 0 bases at J, with 7 bases in the middle. Germline lookup yields CDR1 SGHRS and CDR2 YFSETQ. CDR3 DNA: TGCGCCAGCAGCTTGGCGGCGGCCTCCTACAATGAGCAGTTCTTC. Translated: CASSLAAASYNEQFF.

The chain couples TRBV7-2 to TRBJ2-2, with D uncertain. CDR1 is SGHTA and CDR2 is FQGNSA in the germline V gene. The CDR3 spans 14 residues. Trimming stripped 1 base from V and 6 bases from J, with 9 bases between. The CDR3 nucleotides read TGTGCCAGCAGCTTAGTGCGCTTACCCGGGGAGCTGTTTTTT. This codes for CASSLVRLPGELFF.

This clone was found once. The chain employs TRBV7-7 and TRBJ2-5; 7 bases are a match to TRBD2. The CDR3 sequence is 16 residues long. Germline V gives CDR1 SSHAT, CDR2 FNYEAQ (reference sequence). Unmatched junction bases numbered 8, after V lost 3 bases and J lost 1 base. In DNA, the CDR3 is TGTGCCAGCAGCTTTTATGGGGGGGGAACCCAAGAGACCCAGTACTTC. It is translated as CASSFYGGGTQETQYF. The full variable domain, completed using reference TRBV7-7 and TRBJ2-5, is GAGVSQSPRYKVTKRGQDVTLRCDPISSHATLYWYQQALGQGPEFLTYFNYEAQPDKSGLPSDRFSAERPEGSISTLTIQRTEQRDSAMYRCASSFYGGGTQETQYFGPGTRLLVL.

The V and J genes are TRBV4-1 and TRBJ1-1, with a tentative D call TRBD1 (5 bases). Trimming removed 4 bases at V and 0 bases at J, with 15 bases between. Germline V gene lookup returns CDR1 MGHRA and CDR2 YSYEKL. The CDR3 sequence is 16 residues long. The DNA for the CDR3 is TGCGCCAGCAGCCCCCGGGCCCAGACAGTGAACACTGAAGCTTTCTTT. It specifies CASSPRAQTVNTEAFF.

The chain uses TRBV29-1 and TRBJ1-2; D possibly corresponds to TRBD1 (5 bases). Trimming removed 1 base at V and 4 bases at J, with 13 bases between. The CDR3 loop spans 14 amino acids. CDR1 is SQVTM, CDR2 ANQGSEA, per germline. The CDR3 DNA reads as TGCAGCGTTGAAGTCTCCTCCGGGACCTATGGCTACACCTTC. Protein sequence: CSVEVSSGTYGYTF.

The chain is built from TRBV5-4 and TRBJ2-5; 9 nucleotides line up with TRBD2. V gave up 4 bases and J gave up 1 base; unmatched junction bases: 8. Germline V gene lookup returns CDR1 SGHNT and CDR2 YYREEE (reference sequence). This CDR3 is 16 amino acids long. The DNA of the CDR3 is TGTGCCAGCAGCCTCGGGACTAGCACCCTCCAAGAGACCCAGTACTTC. This codes for CASSLGTSTLQETQYF.

A note on this clone: This same CDR3 is encoded by further DNA sequences in the sample. The chain links TRBV5-1 to TRBJ1-2, with 8 bases aligning to TRBD1. The V and J ends lost 0 bases and 8 bases, in that order; junction bases with no gene match: 3. The CDR3 spans 13 residues. The germline CDR1 and CDR2 sequences are SGHRS and YFSETQ. The CDR3 sequence: CASSLGQGSGYTF. The CDR3 DNA reads TGCGCCAGCAGCTTGGGACAGGGGAGCGGCTACACCTTC.

This rearrangement joins TRBV11-2 to TRBJ1-5, with D possibly being TRBD1 (6 bases). CDR1 and CDR2 from the germline V gene are SGHAT and FQNNGV. The V end was cut by 3 bases, the J end by 3 bases, with 12 bases between. This CDR3 contains 15 residues. CDR3 coding DNA: TGTGCCAGCAGCTTGTTTACAGGGCCCAATCAGCCCCAGCATTTT. Translating it yields CASSLFTGPNQPQHF.

The chain is built from TRBV10-3 and TRBJ2-1, with D perhaps TRBD2 (5 bases). The CDR3 covers 13 residues. Trimming pared 7 bases from V and 6 bases from J, leaving 13 bases between. Germline V gives CDR1 ENHRY, CDR2 SYGVKD. The CDR3 DNA reads TGTGCCATCAATCACGGGGTTAGCAATGAGCAGTTCTTC. This encodes CAINHGVSNEQFF.

In its sample, this clone was seen a few times. The identical CDR3 is also encoded by other nucleotide sequences in the sample. V and J are TRBV18 and TRBJ2-7; 12 bases map to TRBD2. J lost 5 bases, V lost 3 bases, and 5 bases had no gene match. Germline assignment: CDR1 KGHSH and CDR2 LQKENI. This CDR3 is 15 amino acids long. The CDR3 region has the DNA TGTGCCAGCTCACCGCGACTAGCGGGAGTCGACGAGCAGTACTTC. Translated: CASSPRLAGVDEQYF.

This clone has a handful of counts. The chain employs TRBV30 and TRBJ1-6, with 7 bases identical to TRBD1. The CDR3 sequence is 15 residues long. J lost 6 bases, V lost 4 bases, and 9 bases had no gene match. CDR1 is GTSNPN, CDR2 SVGIG, per germline (reference sequence). The CDR3: CAWTVRGTANSPLHF. The DNA of the CDR3 is TGTGCCTGGACCGTACGGGGGACAGCTAATTCACCCCTCCACTTT. The full variable domain, with the rest looked up from reference TRBV30 and TRBJ1-6, is SQTIHQWPATLVQPVGSPLSLECTVEGTSNPNLYWYRQAAGRGLQLLFYSVGIGQISSEVPQNLSASRPQDRQFILSSKKLLLSDSGFYLCAWTVRGTANSPLHFGNGTRLTVT.

A few counts support this clone. V is TRBV2 and J is TRBJ2-2, with a possible D match to TRBD1 (6 bases). CDR3 length: 15 amino acids. Trimming took 7 bases from V and 5 from J, leaving 17 bases between them. Germline lookup yields CDR1 SNHLY and CDR2 FYNNEI. The CDR3 loop is CASTGQLMGTGELFF. The CDR3 DNA reads TGTGCCAGCACCGGACAGCTCATGGGGACCGGGGAGCTGTTTTTT.

The chain combines TRBV5-1 with TRBJ1-2; possible D gene TRBD1, 6 bases. Trimming cost V 2 bases and J 2 bases, with 13 bases left between them. Per germline, CDR1 SGHRS and CDR2 YFSETQ. The CDR3 is 15 residues long. The CDR3, as DNA: TGCGCCAGCAGCTTTAGCGGACAGATAAACTATGGCTACACCTTC. Translation: CASSFSGQINYGYTF.

This clone was counted between two and nine times. The V call is TRBV5-1, the J call TRBJ2-3; no reliable D call. Germline V CDR1 and CDR2: SGHRS, YFSETQ. With 6 bases removed from V and 6 bases from J, the gap between germline ends came to 8 bases. This CDR3 contains 11 residues. CDR3 in DNA: TGCGCCAGCACCCAGGATGATACGCAGTATTTT. Amino acid sequence: CASTQDDTQYF. Together with reference TRBV5-1 and TRBJ2-3, the CDR3 gives the full variable domain: KAGVTQTPRYLIKTRGQQVTLSCSPISGHRSVSWYQQTPGQGLQFLFEYFSETQRNKGNFPGRFSGRQFSNSRSEMNVSTLELGDSALYLCASTQDDTQYFGPGTRLTVL.

The gene calls are TRBV18 and TRBJ1-5, with a possible D match to TRBD1 (5 bases). Between the trimmed V and J ends, which lost 1 base and 6 bases, there was a span of 13 bases. Germline assignment: CDR1 KGHSH and CDR2 LQKENI. This CDR3 contains 15 residues. CDR3 bases: TGTGCCAGCTCACCACGAGGGGTAACGGTTCAGCCCCAGCATTTT. Protein: CASSPRGVTVQPQHF.

The rearrangement uses TRBV29-1 and TRBJ2-1; 7 nucleotides agree with TRBD2. J gave up 3 bases and V 6 bases, and 14 bases lay outside the gene matches. This CDR3 is 16 amino acids long. Germline CDR1 is SQVTM and CDR2 is ANQGSEA. The CDR3 loop reads CSVLAGERGNYNEQFF. CDR3 sequence (DNA): TGCAGCGTGCTAGCCGGGGAGCGGGGAAACTACAATGAGCAGTTCTTC.

This clone has a handful of counts. The chain couples TRBV28 to TRBJ2-7; D is uncertain. V was cut by 1 base and J by 0 bases, with 10 bases left in between. The germline CDR1 and CDR2 sequences are MDHEN and SYDVKM. The CDR3 sequence is 15 residues long. The CDR3: CASSLSGGFSYEQYF. For the CDR3, the DNA is TGTGCCAGCAGTTTATCGGGCGGATTCTCCTACGAGCAGTACTTC.

A note on this clone: One junction end does not reproduce the germline sequence, and a read error may be involved. CDR3 DNA: TGTGCCAGCAGCCGCCCCCGGGACAGGAACACAAATACGCAGTATTTT. Its translation: CASSRPRDRNTNTQYF. The V call is TRBV13, the J call TRBJ2-3; 8 positions match TRBD1. CDR3 length equals 16 residues. Germline V gene sequence: CDR1 PRHDT, CDR2 FYEKMQ (reference sequence).

The chain uses TRBV7-9 and TRBJ1-1; the D gene is possibly TRBD1 (6 bases). Trimming left V 5 bases short and J 0 bases short, with 13 bases between. CDR3 length: 15 residues. Germline V gives CDR1 SEHNR, CDR2 FQNEAQ (reference sequence). The CDR3 nucleotides read TGTGCCAGCAGCGCTGGGGACAAAATGAACACTGAAGCTTTCTTT. Translating it yields CASSAGDKMNTEAFF.

This chain uses TRBV9 with TRBJ2-1; 9 bases match TRBD2. This CDR3 spans 19 amino acids. V lost 0 bases and J lost 4; bases outside the gene matches: 14. The germline CDR1 and CDR2 sequences are SGDLS and YYNGEE. The CDR3 region is CASSVAPPSGTATYNEQFF. CDR3 nucleotides: TGTGCCAGCAGCGTAGCTCCCCCTAGCGGGACGGCGACTTACAATGAGCAGTTCTTC.

This chain uses TRBV19 with TRBJ2-2, with D unresolved. CDR1 is LNHDA and CDR2 is SQIVND in the germline V gene (reference sequence). The CDR3 is 19 amino acids. Trimming cost V 6 bases and J 6 bases, with 29 bases left between them. The CDR3 sequence is CASSPRPASAYFRSGELFF. CDR3 coding DNA: TGTGCCAGTAGCCCTCGTCCGGCTTCCGCTTATTTCCGTTCCGGGGAGCTGTTTTTT. The full variable domain, in which reference TRBV19 and TRBJ2-2 provide the parts outside the CDR3, is DGGITQSPKYLFRKEGQNVTLSCEQNLNHDAMYWYRQDPGQGLRLIYYSQIVNDFQKGDIAEGYSVSREKKESFPLTVTSAQKNPTAFYLCASSPRPASAYFRSGELFFGEGSRLTVL.

This clone occurred a few times. This chain joins TRBV5-4 and TRBJ1-6; no firm D call. Trimming removed 4 bases from V and 0 bases from J, with 17 bases in between. The CDR3 sequence is 18 residues long. CDR1 SGHNT and CDR2 YYREEE come from the germline V gene (reference sequence). For the CDR3, the DNA is TGTGCCAGCAGCCGCGGTCCCAGGACCAGCTCCTATAATTCACCCCTCCACTTT. Protein product: CASSRGPRTSSYNSPLHF.

The genes are TRBV15 and TRBJ2-6; 9 bases agree with TRBD1. In germline, CDR1 is LNHNV, CDR2 YYDKDF (reference sequence). The CDR3 totals 16 residues. V was pared by 9 bases and J by 0 bases, with 6 bases of the junction left unmatched. The CDR3 spells CATTGTGSSGANVLTF. The CDR3 coding sequence is TGTGCCACAACCGGGACAGGGAGCTCTGGGGCCAACGTCCTGACTTTC. Filled out from reference TRBV15 and TRBJ2-6, the complete variable domain reads DAMVIQNPRYQVTQFGKPVTLSCSQTLNHNVMYWYQQKSSQAPKLLFHYYDKDFNNEADTPDNFQSRRPNTSFCFLDIRSPGLGDTAMYLCATTGTGSSGANVLTFGAGSRLTVL.

This clone has a handful of counts. This rearrangement joins TRBV4-3 to TRBJ2-6; D possibly corresponds to TRBD1 (5 bases). Trimming shortened V by 1 base and J by 2 bases, and 15 bases separated the two germline ends. The germline CDR1 and CDR2 sequences are LGHNA and YSLEER. This CDR3 spans 18 amino acids. The CDR3 loop reads CASSQANRLAPGANVLTF. CDR3 nucleotide sequence: TGCGCCAGCAGCCAAGCTAACAGGCTCGCTCCTGGGGCCAACGTCCTGACTTTC.

This clone was observed a few times. The chain employs TRBV6-6 and TRBJ2-3; TRBD2 is a possible D gene (7 bases). Looked up from germline, CDR1 is MNHNY and CDR2 is SVGAGI (reference sequence). The CDR3 is made up of 15 amino acids. V dropped 2 bases and J dropped 5 bases, with 14 bases sitting between them. The CDR3 DNA is TGTGCCAGCAGTTACAAAAGGGGGAGGGGAGATACGCAGTATTTT. It translates to CASSYKRGRGDTQYF.

This clone was counted a few times. The chain couples TRBV28 to TRBJ2-7; 11 positions match TRBD2. Germline lookup yields CDR1 MDHEN and CDR2 SYDVKM. V gave up 5 bases and J gave up 0 bases; unmatched junction bases: 3. The CDR3 totals 15 residues. The CDR3: CASSTGTSGSYEQYF. The CDR3 DNA reads TGTGCCAGCAGTACCGGGACTAGCGGCTCCTACGAGCAGTACTTC. Filled out from reference TRBV28 and TRBJ2-7, the complete variable domain reads DVKVTQSSRYLVKRTGEKVFLECVQDMDHENMFWYRQDPGLGLRLIYFSYDVKMKEKGDIPEGYSVSREKKERFSLILESASTNQTSMYLCASSTGTSGSYEQYFGPGTRLTVT.